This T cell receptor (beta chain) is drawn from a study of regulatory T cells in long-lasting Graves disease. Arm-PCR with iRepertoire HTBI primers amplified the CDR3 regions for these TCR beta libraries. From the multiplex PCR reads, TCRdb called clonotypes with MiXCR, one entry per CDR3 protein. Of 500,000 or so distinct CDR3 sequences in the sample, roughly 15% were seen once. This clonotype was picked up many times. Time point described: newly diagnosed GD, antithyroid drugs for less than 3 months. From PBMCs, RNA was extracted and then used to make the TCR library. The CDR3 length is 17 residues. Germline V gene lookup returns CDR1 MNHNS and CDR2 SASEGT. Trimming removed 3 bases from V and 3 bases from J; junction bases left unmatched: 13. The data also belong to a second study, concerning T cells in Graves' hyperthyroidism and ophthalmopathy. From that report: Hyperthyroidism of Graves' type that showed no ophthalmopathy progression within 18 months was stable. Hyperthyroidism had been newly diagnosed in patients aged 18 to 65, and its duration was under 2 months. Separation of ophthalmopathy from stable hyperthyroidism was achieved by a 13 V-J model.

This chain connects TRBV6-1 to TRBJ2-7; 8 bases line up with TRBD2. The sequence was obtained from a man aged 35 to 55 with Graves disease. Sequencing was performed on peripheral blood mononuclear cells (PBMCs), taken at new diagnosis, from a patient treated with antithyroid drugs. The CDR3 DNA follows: TGTGCCAGCAGTGAGGCGGGAGGCGGTTTTCCCCACTACGAGCAGTACTTC. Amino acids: CASSEAGGGFPHYEQYF.